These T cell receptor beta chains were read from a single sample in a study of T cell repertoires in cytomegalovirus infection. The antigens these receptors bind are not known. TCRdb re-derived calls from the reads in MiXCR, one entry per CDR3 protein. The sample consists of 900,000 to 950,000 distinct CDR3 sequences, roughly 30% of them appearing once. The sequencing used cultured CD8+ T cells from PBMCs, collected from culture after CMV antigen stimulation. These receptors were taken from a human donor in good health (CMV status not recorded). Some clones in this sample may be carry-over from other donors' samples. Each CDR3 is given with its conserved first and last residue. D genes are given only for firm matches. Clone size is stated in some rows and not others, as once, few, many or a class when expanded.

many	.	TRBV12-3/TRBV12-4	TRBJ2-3	TGTGCCAGCTCTGGAAGCACAGATACGCAGTATTTT	CASSGSTDTQYF
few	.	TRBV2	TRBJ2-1	TGTGCCAGCAGGGCCTGGACTGGACGCTCCTACAATGAGCAGTTCTTC	CASRAWTGRSYNEQFF
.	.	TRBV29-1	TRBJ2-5	TGCAGCGTTCAAGACAGCGAAGAGACCCAGTACTTC	CSVQDSEETQYF
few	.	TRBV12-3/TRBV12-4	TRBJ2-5	TGTGCCAGCAGTGCTACCCTCGGGGAGACCCAGTACTTC	CASSATLGETQYF
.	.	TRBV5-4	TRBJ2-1	TGTGCCAGCAGCCCGGAGACCCCAGGGGAACGGGATGAGCAGTTCTTC	CASSPETPGERDEQFF
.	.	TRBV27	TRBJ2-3	TGTGCCAGCAGTTTCTTGAGGGGACCGGATACGCAGTATTTT	CASSFLRGPDTQYF
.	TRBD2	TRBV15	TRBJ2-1	TGTGCCACCAGCACCGGACTAGACTACCTGTACAATGAGCAGTTCTTC	CATSTGLDYLYNEQFF
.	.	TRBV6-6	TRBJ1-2	TGTACCAGCAGTGCGGGCAGGGCGAACTATGGCTACACCTTC	CTSSAGRANYGYTF
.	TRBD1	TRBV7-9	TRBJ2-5	TGTGCCAGCAGTCCTCGGACAGGCGAGTACCAAGAGACCCAGTACTTC	CASSPRTGEYQETQYF
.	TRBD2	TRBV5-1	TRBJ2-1	TGCGCCAGCAACCCGGGGAGGACTAGCTCCTACAATGAGCAGTTCTTC	CASNPGRTSSYNEQFF
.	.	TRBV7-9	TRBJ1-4	TGTGTCAGCAGCACCTCGTCTAAAGGCCCACCTAATGAAAAACTGTTTTTT	CVSSTSSKGPPNEKLFF
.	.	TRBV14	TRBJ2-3	TGTGCCAGCAGCCAAGATTTCTGGGGACCAGATACGCAGTATTTT	CASSQDFWGPDTQYF
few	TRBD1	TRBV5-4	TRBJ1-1	TGTGCCAGCAGCTGGCACAGGGGAGGCACTGAAGCTTTCTTT	CASSWHRGGTEAFF
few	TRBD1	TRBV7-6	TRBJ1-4	TGTGCCAGCAGCTCCTGGACAGGGGAGGATGAAAAACTGTTTTTT	CASSSWTGEDEKLFF
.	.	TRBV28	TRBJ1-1	TGTGCCAGCAGTCCCCGATACCCCTTGAACACTGAAGCTTTCTTT	CASSPRYPLNTEAFF
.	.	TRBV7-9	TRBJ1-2	TGTGCCAGCAGCAACGAACTTACCCAAACCCCGAACTATGGCTACACCTTC	CASSNELTQTPNYGYTF
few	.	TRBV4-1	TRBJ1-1	TGCGCCAGCAGCCAAGACGGTGAAGCTTTCTTT	CASSQDGEAFF
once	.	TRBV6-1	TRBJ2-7	TGTGCCAGCATTCCGGCGACAGGTCGAGAAACAGTTCTCTCCTACGAGCAGTACTTC	CASIPATGRETVLSYEQYF
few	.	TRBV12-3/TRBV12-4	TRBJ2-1	TGTGCCAGCAGTTTACTGGGGGGCTGGAATGAGCAGTTCTTC	CASSLLGGWNEQFF
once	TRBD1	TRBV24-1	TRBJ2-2	TGTGCCACCAGTGCTCCTGGACAGGCCACCGGGGAGCTGTTTTTT	CATSAPGQATGELFF
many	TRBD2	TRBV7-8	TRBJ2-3	TGTGCCAGCAGCTTGCGGGGGGGCGGGGCAGATACGCAGTATTTT	CASSLRGGGADTQYF
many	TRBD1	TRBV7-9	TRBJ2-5	TGTGCCAGCAGCTGGCGGACAGGGAATGTGGAGACCCAGTACTTC	CASSWRTGNVETQYF
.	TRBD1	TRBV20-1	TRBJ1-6	TGCAGTGCTAGACGGACAGGGGACCCCTATAATTCACCCCTCCACTTT	CSARRTGDPYNSPLHF
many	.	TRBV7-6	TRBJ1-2	TGTGCCAGCAGCTTTGGATCCGGGAACGCTAACTATGGCTACACCTTC	CASSFGSGNANYGYTF
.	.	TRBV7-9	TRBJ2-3	TGTGCCAGCAGCTTACAAAGGGAACCCCTTACGGGTACGCAGTATTTT	CASSLQREPLTGTQYF
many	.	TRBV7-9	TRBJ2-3	TGTGCCAGCAGGGCTCCGGGGCCCTCCATCACAGATACGCAGTATTTT	CASRAPGPSITDTQYF
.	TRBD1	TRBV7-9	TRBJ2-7	TGTGCCAGCAGCTTAGGGGGGACAGGGTTGTCCTACGAGCAGTACTTC	CASSLGGTGLSYEQYF
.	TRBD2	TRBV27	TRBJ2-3	TGTGCCAGCAGAGGGACTAGCGGGGGTTTCACAGATACGCAGTATTTT	CASRGTSGGFTDTQYF
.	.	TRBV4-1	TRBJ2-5	TGCGCCAGCAGCCAAGGGAGTCCTCGGGGTCGGGAGACCCAGTACTTC	CASSQGSPRGRETQYF
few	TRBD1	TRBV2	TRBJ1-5	TGTGCCAGCAGGGCGGGACAGTATAGCAATCAGCCCCAGCATTTT	CASRAGQYSNQPQHF
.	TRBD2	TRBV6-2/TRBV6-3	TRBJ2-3	TGTGCCAGCAGTTACCCACTAGCGGGGGAAGGAGATACGCAGTATTTT	CASSYPLAGEGDTQYF
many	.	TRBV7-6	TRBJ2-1	TGTGCCAGCAGCTCTTACCAGGCCGGGCTCGACTACAATGAGCAGTTCTTC	CASSSYQAGLDYNEQFF
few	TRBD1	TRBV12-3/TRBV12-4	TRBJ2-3	TGTGCCAGCAGTTTAGCCCAGGGGGCCGCAGATACGCAGTATTTT	CASSLAQGAADTQYF
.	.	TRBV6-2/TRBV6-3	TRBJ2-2	TGTGCCAGCAGTTACACCGGACGCGGCGGGGAGCTGTTTTTT	CASSYTGRGGELFF
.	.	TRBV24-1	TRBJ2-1	TGTGCCACCAGTGACCGAGGAGGTGAGCAGTTCTTC	CATSDRGGEQFF
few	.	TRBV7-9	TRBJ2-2	TGTGCCAGCAGCCACAGCAGCACCGGGGAGCTGTTTTTT	CASSHSSTGELFF
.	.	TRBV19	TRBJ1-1	TGTGCCACCTCGACAGCCCTGAACACTGAAGCTTTCTTT	CATSTALNTEAFF
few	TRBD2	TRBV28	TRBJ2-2	TGTGCCAGCAGTTTCCTAGCGGGGTTCACCGGGGAGCTGTTTTTT	CASSFLAGFTGELFF
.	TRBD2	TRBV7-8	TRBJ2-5	TGTGCCAGCAGCTTAGTGCATGGGACTATGGAAGGGACCCAGTACTTC	CASSLVHGTMEGTQYF
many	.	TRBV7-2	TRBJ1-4	TGTGCCAGCAGCTTAGACAGGGTGGACGAAAAACTGTTTTTT	CASSLDRVDEKLFF
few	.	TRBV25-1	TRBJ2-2	TGTGCCAGCAGTTTCGGAAGGGTCGGAAACACCGGGGAGCTGTTTTTT	CASSFGRVGNTGELFF
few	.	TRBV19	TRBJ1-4	TGTGCCAGTACCCGCGGGACCATCAATGAAAAACTGTTTTTT	CASTRGTINEKLFF
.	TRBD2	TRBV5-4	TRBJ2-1	TGTGCCAGCAGCACCCTAGCGGGGGACTTCAATGAGCAGTTCTTC	CASSTLAGDFNEQFF
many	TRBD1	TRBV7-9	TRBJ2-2	TGTGCCAGCACCGGGACAGGGGAGGACACCGGGGAGCTGTTTTTT	CASTGTGEDTGELFF
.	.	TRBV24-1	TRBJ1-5	TGTGCCACCAGTGAACCGGGACAAAATCAGCCCCAGCATTTT	CATSEPGQNQPQHF
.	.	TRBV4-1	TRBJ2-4	TGCGCCAGCAGCCAAGTCGGAGTTGGGTCGGGGGCCTATCAGTACTTC	CASSQVGVGSGAYQYF
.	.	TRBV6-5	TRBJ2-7	TGTGCCAGCAGGAGAGGGATTCACGAGCAGTACTTC	CASRRGIHEQYF